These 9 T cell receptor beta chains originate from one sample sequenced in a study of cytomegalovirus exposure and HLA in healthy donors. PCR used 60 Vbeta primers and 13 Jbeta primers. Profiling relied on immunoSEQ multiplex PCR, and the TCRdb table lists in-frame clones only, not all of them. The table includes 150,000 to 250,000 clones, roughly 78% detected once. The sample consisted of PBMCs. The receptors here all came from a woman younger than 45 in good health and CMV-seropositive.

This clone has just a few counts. CDR3 region: CASSVAAGGPNTGELFF. Here the CDR3 DNA reads TGTGCCAGCAGCGTAGCCGCGGGAGGGCCGAACACCGGGGAGCTGTTTTTT. The genes are TRBV9 and TRBJ2-2, with 9 bases aligning to TRBD2. Germline CDR1 and CDR2: SGDLS and YYNGEE. The length of the CDR3 is 17 residues. V trimming: 0 bases; J trimming: 0 bases; junction bases outside the gene matches: 3.

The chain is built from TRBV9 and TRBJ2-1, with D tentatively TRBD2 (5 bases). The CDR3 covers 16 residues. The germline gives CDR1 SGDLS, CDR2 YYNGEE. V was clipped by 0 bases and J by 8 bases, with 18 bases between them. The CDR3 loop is CASSVVSRGVGDEQFF. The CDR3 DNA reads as TGTGCCAGCAGCGTAGTTAGTCGGGGAGTCGGGGATGAGCAGTTCTTC.

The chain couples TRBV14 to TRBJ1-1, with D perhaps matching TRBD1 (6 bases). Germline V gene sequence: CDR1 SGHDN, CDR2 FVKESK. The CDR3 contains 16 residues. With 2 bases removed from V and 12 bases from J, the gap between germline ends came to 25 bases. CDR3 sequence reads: CASSQRQVAVQPGTFF. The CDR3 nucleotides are TGTGCCAGCAGCCAACGACAGGTAGCCGTACAACCGGGGACTTTCTTT.

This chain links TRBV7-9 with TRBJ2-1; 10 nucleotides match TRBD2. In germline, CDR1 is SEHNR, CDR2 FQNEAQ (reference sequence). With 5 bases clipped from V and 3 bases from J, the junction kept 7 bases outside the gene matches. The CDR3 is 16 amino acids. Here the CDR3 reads CASSPSLAGVYNEQFF. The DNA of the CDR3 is TGTGCCAGCAGCCCGAGCCTAGCGGGGGTCTACAATGAGCAGTTCTTC.

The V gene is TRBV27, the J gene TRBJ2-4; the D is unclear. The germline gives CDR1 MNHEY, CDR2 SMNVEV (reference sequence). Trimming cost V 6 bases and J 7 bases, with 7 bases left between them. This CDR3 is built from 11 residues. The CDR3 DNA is TGTGCCAGCAGCCAGTGGAACATTCAGTACTTC. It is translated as CASSQWNIQYF.

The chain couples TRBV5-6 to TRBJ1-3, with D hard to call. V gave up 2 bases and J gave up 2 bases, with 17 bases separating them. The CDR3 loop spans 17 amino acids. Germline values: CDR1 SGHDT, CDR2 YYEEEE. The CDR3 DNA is TGTGCCAGCAGCTTCCTAGGGTCGGCGGAGGCTGGAAACACCATATATTTT. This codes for CASSFLGSAEAGNTIYF.

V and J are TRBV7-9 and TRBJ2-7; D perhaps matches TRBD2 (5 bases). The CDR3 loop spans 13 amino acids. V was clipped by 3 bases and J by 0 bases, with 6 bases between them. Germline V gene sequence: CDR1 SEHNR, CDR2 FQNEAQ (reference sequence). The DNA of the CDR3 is TGTGCCAGCAGCTTGGCGGGCTCCTACGAGCAGTACTTC. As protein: CASSLAGSYEQYF.

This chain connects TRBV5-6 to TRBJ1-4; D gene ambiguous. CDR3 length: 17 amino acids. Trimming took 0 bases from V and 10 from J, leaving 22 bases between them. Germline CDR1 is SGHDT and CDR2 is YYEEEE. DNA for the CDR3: TGTGCCAGCAGCTTGGTGGTCTCTGGGAGTGTCGAGGGAAAACTGTTTTTT. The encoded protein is CASSLVVSGSVEGKLFF.

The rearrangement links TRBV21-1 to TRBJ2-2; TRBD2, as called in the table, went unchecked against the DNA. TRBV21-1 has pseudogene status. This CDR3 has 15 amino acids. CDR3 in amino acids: CASSKAKQNTGELFF. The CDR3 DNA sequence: TGTGCCAGCAGCAAAGCGAAGCAGAACACCGGGGAGCTGTTTTTT.